These 15 T cell receptor beta chains share one sample of origin, sequenced in a study of blood T cell repertoires in COVID-19. Sequencing was performed with immunoSEQ multiplex PCR; in TCRdb, only in-frame clones are kept and a portion is missing. Of under 350,000 clones listed, roughly nine tenths are singletons. The sample taken for sequencing was PBMCs or T cells enriched from blood (not recorded which). These receptors all come from a man aged 60-69 years who had recovered from COVID-19.

CDR3 in DNA: TGTGCCAGCAGCTTAGGACAGATAAACCAAGAGACCCAGTACTTC. This codes for CASSLGQINQETQYF. This chain links TRBV7-9 with TRBJ2-5; D perhaps matches TRBD1 (5 bases). This CDR3 has 15 residues. Germline V gene data show CDR1 as SEHNR and CDR2 as FQNEAQ (reference sequence). V gave up 1 base and J gave up 0 bases, with 9 bases separating them.

The V gene is TRBV9, the J gene TRBJ1-2; 9 bases are shared with TRBD1. Germline V gene sequence: CDR1 SGDLS, CDR2 YYNGEE. The CDR3 extends over 13 amino acids. With 5 bases clipped from V and 9 bases from J, the junction kept 8 bases outside the gene matches. This chain's CDR3 is CASRPGQGDRYTF. The DNA for the CDR3 is TGTGCCAGCAGACCGGGACAGGGAGATCGCTACACCTTC.

The rearrangement links TRBV28 to TRBJ2-7; 9 bases agree with TRBD2. The V gene's germline CDR1 is MDHEN and CDR2 SYDVKM. This CDR3 region has 15 residues. Trimming took 4 bases from V and 7 from J; bases not matched to a gene: 11. The CDR3 loop reads CASSSPSGTEGEQYF. The CDR3 DNA sequence: TGTGCCAGCAGTTCACCTAGCGGGACCGAGGGGGAGCAGTACTTC.

The chain uses TRBV24-1 and TRBJ2-1, with TRBD1 identical over 9 bases. After removal of 3 bases from V and 7 bases from J, the junction contained 9 bases not matched to a gene. Germline assignment: CDR1 KGHDR and CDR2 SFDVKD. CDR3 length equals 16 residues. CDR3 protein: CATSDPTGTGWNEQFF. The CDR3 nucleotides read TGTGCCACCAGTGATCCTACCGGGACAGGGTGGAATGAGCAGTTCTTC.

In this sample, this clone turned up once. The chain carries TRBV19 and TRBJ1-4; a weak D match, TRBD1 (5 bases). This CDR3 has 14 residues. Germline CDR1 is LNHDA and CDR2 is SQIVND (reference sequence). The V end was cut by 4 bases, the J end by 3 bases, with 9 bases between. The CDR3 DNA is TGTGCCAGTAGTAGGACATCGGCTAATGAAAAACTGTTTTTT. Its protein is CASSRTSANEKLFF.

The chain combines TRBV5-1 with TRBJ2-7; 7 nucleotides match TRBD1. After removal of 7 bases from V and 2 bases from J, the junction contained 18 bases not matched to a gene. Germline V lookup: CDR1 SGHRS, CDR2 YFSETQ. The CDR3 contains 17 residues. CDR3 in amino acids: CASANVGQSNGAYEQYF. The CDR3 nucleotides read TGCGCCAGCGCTAACGTGGGACAGTCTAATGGGGCCTACGAGCAGTACTTC.

V is TRBV9 and J is TRBJ2-1, with D possibly matching TRBD1 (5 bases). The germline V gene encodes CDR1 SGDLS and CDR2 YYNGEE. The length of the CDR3 is 16 residues. V lost 2 bases and J lost 0, with 12 bases in between. This chain's CDR3 is CASSVSDRNSYNEQFF. For the CDR3, the DNA is TGTGCCAGCAGCGTTTCCGACAGAAACTCCTACAATGAGCAGTTCTTC.

J is TRBJ1-5 and V is TRBV6-5; a possible D gene is TRBD1 (5 bases). CDR1 is MNHEY, CDR2 SVGAGI, per germline. The CDR3 covers 15 residues. The V gene lost 2 bases and the J gene lost 2 bases, with 10 bases spanning the gap. CDR3 DNA sequence: TGTGCCAGCAGTTACGGACGGGGGGGCAATCAGCCCCAGCATTTT. This sequence encodes CASSYGRGGNQPQHF.

The chain employs TRBV28 and TRBJ1-5; D not certain. Trimming took off 6 bases at V and 4 bases at J, with 10 bases between the two ends. There are 13 residues in the CDR3. Germline V gives CDR1 MDHEN, CDR2 SYDVKM. Written as DNA, the CDR3 is TGTGCCAGCAGACTGGGGAGTAATCAGCCCCAGCATTTT. It translates to CASRLGSNQPQHF.

The V and J genes are TRBV28 and TRBJ1-2; no clear D gene. From germline, CDR1 is MDHEN and CDR2 SYDVKM. CDR3 length: 12 residues. V lost 5 bases, J lost 5 bases, and 9 bases lay in between. Written as DNA, the CDR3 is TGTGCCAGCAGTCCCCGACAATATGGCTACACCTTC. Its protein is CASSPRQYGYTF.

V and J are TRBV19 and TRBJ2-3, with D perhaps TRBD1 (6 bases). Deletions cut 6 bases from V and 4 bases from J, with 17 bases between. Germline loops: CDR1 LNHDA, CDR2 SQIVND (reference sequence). The CDR3 contains 15 residues. The DNA for the CDR3 is TGTGCCAGTAGCCCTGGACAGTTGGCCCCAGATACGCAGTATTTT. This gives the protein CASSPGQLAPDTQYF.

The chain carries TRBV27 and TRBJ2-7; maybe TRBD2 (5 bases). The CDR3 is 15 amino acids. Germline CDR1 reads MNHEY; CDR2 reads SMNVEV (reference sequence). V dropped 5 bases and J dropped 3 bases, with 17 bases sitting between them. The chain's CDR3 is CASSVTRGSFYEQYF. The CDR3 coding sequence is TGTGCCAGCAGTGTTACCCGGGGATCCTTCTACGAGCAGTACTTC.

This clone was counted a single time. The chain joins TRBV29-1 to TRBJ1-1, with 8 bases that match TRBD1. The V gene's germline CDR1 is SQVTM and CDR2 ANQGSEA. Trimming removed 7 bases from V and 0 bases from J; junction bases left unmatched: 7. This CDR3 has 14 residues. CDR3 loop: CSASGQGMNTEAFF. The DNA for the CDR3 is TGCAGCGCATCAGGACAGGGTATGAACACTGAAGCTTTCTTT. Together with reference TRBV29-1 and TRBJ1-1, the CDR3 gives the full variable domain: SAVISQKPSRDICQRGTSLTIQCQVDSQVTMMFWYRQQPGQSLTLIATANQGSEATYESGFVIDKFPISRPNLTFSTLTVSNMSPEDSSIYLCSASGQGMNTEAFFGQGTRLTVV.

The gene calls are TRBV5-1 and TRBJ2-3; 7 positions agree with TRBD2. Germline lookup yields CDR1 SGHRS and CDR2 YFSETQ. V was clipped by 7 bases and J by 3 bases; unmatched bases: 5. This CDR3 region has 13 residues. The CDR3 is CASRRTRTDTQYF. The DNA for the CDR3 is TGCGCCAGCCGACGGACTAGGACAGATACGCAGTATTTT.

This chain uses TRBV12-3 or TRBV12-4 with TRBJ2-3; 8 bases match TRBD2. V gave up 6 bases and J gave up 11 bases; unmatched junction bases: 7. The CDR3 spans 12 residues. CDR3 residues: CASSLSGGEQYF. CDR3 DNA sequence: TGTGCCAGCAGCCTGTCGGGGGGGGAGCAGTATTTT.